This TCR beta chain was found in a study of early T cells in non-severe SARS-CoV-2 infection. A single record per CDR3 protein comes from TCRdb applying MiXCR to the 5' RACE reads. The sample carries more than 45,000 distinct CDR3 sequences, roughly an eighth recorded once. The germline V gene encodes CDR1 MNHEY and CDR2 SMNVEV (reference sequence). The CDR3 contains 13 residues. The V end lost 4 bases, the J end lost 5 bases, and 9 bases lay between the germline ends. This clonotype was seen repeatedly, ten times or more. Its antigen is unidentified. Study-wide findings and caveats: VDJdb matching skewed toward anti-spike CD8 responses, missing private and CD4 specificities.

The source of this sequence is an adult who was a healthcare worker with PCR-confirmed SARS-CoV-2 infection or an uninfected control (not recorded which). The specimen was whole blood. The chain recombines TRBV27 with TRBJ2-1; perhaps TRBD2 as D (5 bases). This chain's CDR3 is CASSSDFHNEQFF. DNA of the CDR3: TGTGCCAGCAGTTCGGACTTCCACAATGAGCAGTTCTTC.